The 7 T cell receptor beta chains in this list originate from one sample, sequenced in a study of shared clonotypes between healthy human individuals. The data were produced by immunoSEQ multiplex PCR, yet TCRdb's version contains in-frame clones alone and is incomplete. The table has over a million clones, approximately 96% seen once. Material: naive CD4+ T cells sorted from blood. Subset meaning: CD45RA+ positively selected. The receptors here all came from a young man in good health.

The chain joins TRBV29-1 to TRBJ1-2; D gene ambiguous. Trimming removed 7 bases at V and 0 bases at J, with 12 bases between. CDR3 length equals 13 residues. From germline, CDR1 is SQVTM and CDR2 ANQGSEA. The CDR3 here is CSAAGDPNYGYTF. The CDR3 coding sequence is TGCAGCGCTGCAGGCGACCCTAACTATGGCTACACCTTC.

The chain recombines TRBV5-1 with TRBJ1-5, with 7 positions matching TRBD1. The CDR3 has 15 amino acids. In germline, CDR1 is SGHRS, CDR2 YFSETQ. The ends lost 4 bases at V and 0 bases at J; junction bases unmatched: 4. DNA of the CDR3: TGCGCCAGCAGCCCGGGACAGCTTAGCAATCAGCCCCAGCATTTT. Amino acid sequence: CASSPGQLSNQPQHF. The variable domain in full, completed from reference TRBV5-1 and TRBJ1-5, reads KAGVTQTPRYLIKTRGQQVTLSCSPISGHRSVSWYQQTPGQGLQFLFEYFSETQRNKGNFPGRFSGRQFSNSRSEMNVSTLELGDSALYLCASSPGQLSNQPQHFGDGTRLSIL.

This chain connects TRBV7-7 to TRBJ2-7, with TRBD1 as a possible D gene (5 bases). V dropped 3 bases and J dropped 5 bases, with 11 bases sitting between them. The CDR3 covers 13 residues. CDR1 is SSHAT and CDR2 is FNYEAQ in the germline V gene (reference sequence). CDR3 DNA sequence: TGTGCCAGCAGCTTGGACGGACATAACGAGCAGTACTTC. Amino acid sequence: CASSLDGHNEQYF.

This rearrangement joins TRBV15 to TRBJ2-3; 12 bases agree with TRBD2. This CDR3 has 21 residues. Trimming cost V 0 bases and J 0 bases; bases outside gene matches: 13. In germline, CDR1 is LNHNV, CDR2 YYDKDF (reference sequence). In nucleotides, the CDR3 is TGTGCCACCAGCAGAGATGGCAGGGAAGCAGGACTAGCGGGAAGCACAGATACGCAGTATTTT. Protein: CATSRDGREAGLAGSTDTQYF.

The chain employs TRBV5-1 and TRBJ2-5; 11 bases match TRBD2. CDR3 length: 15 amino acids. Trimming at V came to 7 bases and at J to 5 bases, leaving 10 bases not matched to a gene. Per germline, CDR1 SGHRS and CDR2 YFSETQ. Here the CDR3 DNA reads TGCGCCAGCGGGTCGATAGCGGGAGGGTTGGAGACCCAGTACTTC. This gives the protein CASGSIAGGLETQYF.

The rearrangement uses TRBV20-1 and TRBJ2-3; 7 nucleotides agree with TRBD2. There are 10 residues in the CDR3. The ends lost 6 bases at V and 14 bases at J; junction bases unmatched: 8. Germline values: CDR1 DFQATT, CDR2 SNEGSKA (reference sequence). CDR3 loop: CSAPGTTLYF. The CDR3 coding sequence is TGCAGTGCGCCCGGGACTACTTTGTATTTT.

The rearrangement joins TRBV11-3 to TRBJ2-1; D is uncertain. Trimming took off 3 bases at V and 0 bases at J, with 9 bases between the two ends. CDR3 length equals 15 residues. The germline V gene has CDR1 SGHNT and CDR2 YENEEA. CDR3 protein: CASSFNPSSYNEQFF. The CDR3 nucleotides are TGTGCCAGCAGCTTTAATCCGAGCTCCTACAATGAGCAGTTCTTC. The entire variable domain, with the rest obtained from reference TRBV11-3 and TRBJ2-1, is as follows: EAGVVQSPRYKIIEKKQPVAFWCNPISGHNTLYWYLQNLGQGPELLIRYENEEAVDDSQLPKDRFSAERLKGVDSTLKIQPAELGDSAVYLCASSFNPSSYNEQFFGPGTRLTVL.